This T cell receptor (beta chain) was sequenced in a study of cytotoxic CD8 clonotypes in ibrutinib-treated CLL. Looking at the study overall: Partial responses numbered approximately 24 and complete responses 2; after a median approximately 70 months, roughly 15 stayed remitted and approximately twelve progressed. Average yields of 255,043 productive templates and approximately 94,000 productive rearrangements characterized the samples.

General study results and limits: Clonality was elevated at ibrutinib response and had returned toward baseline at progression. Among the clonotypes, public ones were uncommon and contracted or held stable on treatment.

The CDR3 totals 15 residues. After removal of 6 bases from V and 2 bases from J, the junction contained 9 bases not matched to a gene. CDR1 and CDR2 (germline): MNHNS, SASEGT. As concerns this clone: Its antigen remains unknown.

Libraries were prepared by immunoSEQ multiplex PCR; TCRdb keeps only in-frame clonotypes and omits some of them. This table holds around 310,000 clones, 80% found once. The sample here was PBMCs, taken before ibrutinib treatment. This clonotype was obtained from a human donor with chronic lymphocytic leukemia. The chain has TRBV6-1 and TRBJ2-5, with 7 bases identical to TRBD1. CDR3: CASSQQGQQQETQYF. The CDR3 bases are TGTGCCAGCAGCCAGCAGGGACAGCAACAAGAGACCCAGTACTTC.